The TCR beta chain under discussion was sequenced for a study of blood T cell repertoires in COVID-19. Study-level background: Sites in the United States, Italy and Spain provided acute and convalescent COVID-19 samples. Sample material is recorded as cDNA or gDNA derived from T cells, B-cell-depleted T cells, or PBMCs.

CDR3 length: 15 amino acids. Trimming stripped 5 bases from V and 5 bases from J, with 17 bases between. The germline CDR1 and CDR2 sequences are MDHEN and SYDVKM. As handled by the study authors: Cell counts per sample came from amplifying reference gene primers. TCRdb's table, derived via immunoSEQ multiplex PCR, lists solely in-frame clones and lacks some. The DNA gave D and trimming, while V, J and clone size come from that table. Of 45,000 to 75,000 clones listed, 70% to 90% are singletons. The specimen was peripheral blood. The TCR originated in a man in his sixties with acute or convalescent COVID-19. The rearrangement joins TRBV28 to TRBJ2-3; a weak D match, TRBD1 (6 bases). Written as DNA, the CDR3 is TGTGCCAGCAGTATAGTTCCAGGGGCTGGAGATACGCAGTATTTT. It specifies CASSIVPGAGDTQYF.